The source of this TCR beta chain is a study of radiation and T cells in renal cell carcinoma. The CDR3 has 15 residues. Germline loops: CDR1 LNHDA, CDR2 SQIVND (reference sequence). Trimming took off 3 bases at V and 2 bases at J, with 11 bases between the two ends. Profiled with immunoSEQ multiplex PCR; TCRdb holds only in-frame clones, not every one. The sample comprises 150,000 or so clones, 88% of which are singletons, and 3.5% to 5% rests with the top ten. Time point reported: baseline pretreatment blood. The sample's treatment: 15 Gy SBRT to primary tumor, nephrectomy 4 weeks later. Serial blood draws occurred at baseline and 2 and 4 weeks post-SBRT.

The chain carries TRBV19 and TRBJ2-1; D not resolved. The sample here was blood, taken from a patient whose treatment included radiotherapy and nephrectomy. This TCR derives from a woman in her sixties or seventies with renal cell carcinoma. CDR3 sequence (DNA): TGTGCCAGTAGTATTAGCAGGCCCGCCTACAATGAGCAGTTCTTC. It specifies CASSISRPAYNEQFF. The entire variable domain, with the rest obtained from reference TRBV19 and TRBJ2-1, is as follows: DGGITQSPKYLFRKEGQNVTLSCEQNLNHDAMYWYRQDPGQGLRLIYYSQIVNDFQKGDIAEGYSVSREKKESFPLTVTSAQKNPTAFYLCASSISRPAYNEQFFGPGTRLTVL.